A single TCR beta chain is shown here with its context. The CDR3 runs 16 residues. Germline CDR1 MGHRA, CDR2 YSYEKL. V was clipped by 4 bases and J by 6 bases; unmatched bases: 9. These data are taken from a study of blood T cell repertoires in COVID-19. Profiled with immunoSEQ multiplex PCR; TCRdb holds only in-frame clones, not every one. Of about 250,000 clones listed, around 89% are singletons. Residents of around 24 US areas, aged about 18 to 95 years, made up the participants. Cohorts were assigned according to the clinical history that participants reported. The sequencing sample was made of PBMCs or T cells enriched from blood (not recorded which). The chain joins TRBV4-1 to TRBJ2-3; 11 bases fit TRBD2. This sequence originates from a woman aged 45-65 years who had recovered from COVID-19. This chain's CDR3 is CASSRGSGRAGDTQYF. The CDR3 nucleotides are TGCGCCAGCAGCCGAGGTAGCGGGAGGGCGGGGGATACGCAGTATTTT.